One T cell receptor beta chain is described in this entry. Different DNA sequences within this sample yield the same CDR3. Per the germline V gene, CDR1 is MNHEY and CDR2 is SMNVEV (reference sequence). V shed 3 bases and J shed 6 bases, with 9 bases lying between them. The CDR3 covers 13 residues. Using immunoSEQ multiplex PCR, the repertoire was profiled, and TCRdb retains in-frame clones only, with some absent. The sample has roughly 70,000 clones; 95% to 97% are singletons. The record originates from a study of technical replicates of blood from a handful of donors. Sequencing was done on a sample of T cells isolated from PBMCs. The chain employs TRBV27 and TRBJ1-5; D gene ambiguous. This TCR was recovered from a human donor in good health. The CDR3 sequence: CASSFSGSQPQHF. The CDR3 region has the DNA TGTGCCAGCAGTTTTTCCGGGTCTCAGCCCCAGCATTTT.